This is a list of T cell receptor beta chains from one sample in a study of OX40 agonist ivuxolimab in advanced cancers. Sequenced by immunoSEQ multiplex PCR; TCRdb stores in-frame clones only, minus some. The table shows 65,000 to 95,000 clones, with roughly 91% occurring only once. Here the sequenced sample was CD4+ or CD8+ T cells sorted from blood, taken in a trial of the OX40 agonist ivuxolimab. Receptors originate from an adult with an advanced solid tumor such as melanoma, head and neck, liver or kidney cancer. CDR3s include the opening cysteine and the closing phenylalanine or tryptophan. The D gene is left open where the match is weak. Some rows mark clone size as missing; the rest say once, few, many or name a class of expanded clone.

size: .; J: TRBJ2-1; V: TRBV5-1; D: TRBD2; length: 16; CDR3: CASSSGLAGTYNEQFF; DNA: TGCGCCAGCAGCTCTGGACTAGCGGGAACCTACAATGAGCAGTTCTTC
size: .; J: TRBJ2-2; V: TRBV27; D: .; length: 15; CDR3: CASSYRTVNTGELFF; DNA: TGTGCCAGCAGTTATCGGACCGTGAACACCGGGGAGCTGTTTTTT
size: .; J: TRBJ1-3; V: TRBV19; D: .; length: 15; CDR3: CASRQNLNSGNTIYF; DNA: TGTGCCTCTAGACAGAATCTGAACTCTGGAAACACCATATATTTT
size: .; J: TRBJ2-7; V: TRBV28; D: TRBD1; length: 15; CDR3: CASRRDSPTYYEQYF; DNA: TGTGCCAGCAGAAGGGACAGCCCGACCTACTACGAGCAGTACTTC
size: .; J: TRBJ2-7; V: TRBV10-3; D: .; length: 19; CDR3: CAIMSGSGRDLRDSYEQYF; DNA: TGTGCCATCATGAGCGGGTCAGGCCGGGACTTGAGGGACTCCTACGAGCAGTACTTC
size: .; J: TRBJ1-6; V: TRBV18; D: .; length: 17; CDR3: CASSPIQLGRGRSPLHF; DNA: TGTGCCAGCTCACCAATTCAATTGGGCAGGGGAAGGTCACCCCTCCACTTT
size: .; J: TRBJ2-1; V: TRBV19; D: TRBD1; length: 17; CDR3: CASSPRRGGDRGGEQFF; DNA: TGTGCCAGTAGTCCGCGGCGAGGGGGGGACAGGGGAGGTGAGCAGTTCTTC
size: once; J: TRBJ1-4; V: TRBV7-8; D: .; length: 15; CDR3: CASSLQAGYGEKLFF; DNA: TGTGCCAGCAGCTTACAGGCAGGGTATGGTGAAAAACTGTTTTTT
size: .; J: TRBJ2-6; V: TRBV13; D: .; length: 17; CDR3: CASSPKLTGRGANVLTF; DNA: TGTGCCAGCAGCCCTAAATTGACAGGACGCGGGGCCAACGTCCTGACTTTC
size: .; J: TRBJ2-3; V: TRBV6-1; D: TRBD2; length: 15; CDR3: CASSVLAGGSDTQYF; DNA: TGTGCCAGCAGTGTCCTAGCGGGGGGGTCAGATACGCAGTATTTT
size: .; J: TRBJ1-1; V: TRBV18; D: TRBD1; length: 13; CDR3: CASSRDSWTEAFF; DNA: TGTGCCAGCTCACGGGACAGTTGGACTGAAGCTTTCTTT
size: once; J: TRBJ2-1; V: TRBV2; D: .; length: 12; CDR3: CASTERYNEQFF; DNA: TGTGCCAGCACCGAACGGTACAATGAGCAGTTCTTC
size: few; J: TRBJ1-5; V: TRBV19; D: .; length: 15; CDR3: CASSIQIRSNQPQHF; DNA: TGTGCCAGTAGTATACAGATCCGGAGCAATCAGCCCCAGCATTTT
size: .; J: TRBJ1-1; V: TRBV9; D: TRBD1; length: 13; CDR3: CASSVVGTGEAFF; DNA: TGTGCCAGCAGCGTAGTCGGGACAGGGGAAGCTTTCTTT
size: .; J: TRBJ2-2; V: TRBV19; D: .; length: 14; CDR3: CASSPQGWTGELFF; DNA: TGTGCCAGTAGCCCCCAAGGGTGGACCGGGGAGCTGTTTTTT
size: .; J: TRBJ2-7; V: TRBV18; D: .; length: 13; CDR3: CASSPRDGYEQYF; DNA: TGTGCCAGCTCACCAAGGGACGGCTACGAGCAGTACTTC
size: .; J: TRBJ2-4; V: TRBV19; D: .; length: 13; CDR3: CASSIDQKNIQYF; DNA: TGTGCCAGTAGTATAGACCAAAAAAACATTCAGTACTTC
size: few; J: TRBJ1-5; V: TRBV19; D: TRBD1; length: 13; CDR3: CASSLDRAQPQHF; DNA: TGTGCCAGTAGCCTGGACAGGGCTCAGCCCCAGCATTTT
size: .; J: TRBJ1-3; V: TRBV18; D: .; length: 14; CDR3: CASSRDLSGNTIYF; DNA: TGTGCCAGCTCACGGGATCTCTCTGGAAACACCATATATTTT
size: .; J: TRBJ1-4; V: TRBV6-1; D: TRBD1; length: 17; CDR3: CASSEYPPDRVGEKLFF; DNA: TGTGCCAGCAGTGAATACCCTCCGGACAGGGTGGGTGAAAAACTGTTTTTT
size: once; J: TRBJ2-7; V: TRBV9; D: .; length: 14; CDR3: CASSVSVGGYEQYF; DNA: TGTGCCAGCAGCGTATCGGTAGGGGGCTACGAGCAGTACTTC
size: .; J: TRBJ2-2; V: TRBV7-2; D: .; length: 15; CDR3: CASSLGTGNTGELFF; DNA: TGTGCCAGCAGCTTAGGCACGGGGAACACCGGGGAGCTGTTTTTT